Listed below are T cell receptor beta chains from one sample, sequenced in a study of T cell changes during pregnancy in multiple sclerosis. Profiled with immunoSEQ multiplex PCR; TCRdb holds only in-frame clones, not every one. Found here are 40,000 to 55,000 clones, roughly 90% of them singletons; the top ten hold approximately 1.5%. The sequencing used peripheral blood, collected in the first trimester of pregnancy. The receptor source for this set is a female donor in good health, enrolled as a control in a pregnancy study. CDR3s include the opening cysteine and the closing phenylalanine or tryptophan. D genes are given only for firm matches. The listing skips clone size in some rows; elsewhere it reads once, few, many or a size class.

v_gene: TRBV9; abundance: NA; len: 15; j_gene: TRBJ1-2; d_gene: NA; CDR3nt: TGTGCCAGCAGCGAGGGACGTCGGGGGTGGTATGGCTACACCTTC; CDR3aa: CASSEGRRGWYGYTF
v_gene: TRBV28; abundance: NA; len: 15; j_gene: TRBJ2-5; d_gene: NA; CDR3nt: TGTGCCAGCAGTTTAGGCGGGTCCGGGAAAGAGACCCAGTACTTC; CDR3aa: CASSLGGSGKETQYF
v_gene: TRBV5-1; abundance: NA; len: 15; j_gene: TRBJ1-4; d_gene: TRBD1; CDR3nt: TGCGCCAGCAGCGGCGGACAGGGGGGAAGTGAAAAACTGTTTTTT; CDR3aa: CASSGGQGGSEKLFF
v_gene: TRBV18; abundance: NA; len: 15; j_gene: TRBJ2-1; d_gene: TRBD2; CDR3nt: TGTGCCAGCTCACCGGGACTAGCGGGAGCCAATGAGCAGTTCTTC; CDR3aa: CASSPGLAGANEQFF
v_gene: TRBV2; abundance: NA; len: 11; j_gene: TRBJ2-5; d_gene: NA; CDR3nt: TGTGCCAGCAGAGGGGAAGAGACCCAGTACTTC; CDR3aa: CASRGEETQYF
v_gene: TRBV6-1; abundance: NA; len: 16; j_gene: TRBJ1-1; d_gene: TRBD1; CDR3nt: TGTGCCAGCAGTGAAGTTTCGACAGGGGATGAAGTTGAAGCTTTCTTT; CDR3aa: CASSEVSTGDEVEAFF
v_gene: TRBV19; abundance: NA; len: 14; j_gene: TRBJ1-2; d_gene: NA; CDR3nt: TGTGCCAGTAGTTCCTACAGCGGGGCCTATGGCTACACCTTC; CDR3aa: CASSSYSGAYGYTF
v_gene: TRBV5-1; abundance: NA; len: 15; j_gene: TRBJ2-1; d_gene: NA; CDR3nt: TGCGCCAGCAGCTTGGATCTAGAGTCGCACAATGAGCAGTTCTTC; CDR3aa: CASSLDLESHNEQFF
v_gene: TRBV7-3; abundance: once; len: 14; j_gene: TRBJ2-3; d_gene: TRBD2; CDR3nt: TGTGCCAGCAGCTTGGGAGGGCCCACAGATACGCAGTATTTT; CDR3aa: CASSLGGPTDTQYF
v_gene: TRBV28; abundance: NA; len: 15; j_gene: TRBJ1-5; d_gene: TRBD1; CDR3nt: TGTGCCAGCAGTGGACAGGGACGGAGCAATCAGCCCCAGCATTTT; CDR3aa: CASSGQGRSNQPQHF
v_gene: TRBV28; abundance: NA; len: 16; j_gene: TRBJ2-1; d_gene: NA; CDR3nt: TGTGCCAGCAGTCTGCAATGGCGGGTGAACTACAATGAGCAGTTCTTC; CDR3aa: CASSLQWRVNYNEQFF
v_gene: TRBV5-4; abundance: NA; len: 17; j_gene: TRBJ2-3; d_gene: TRBD2; CDR3nt: TGTGCCAGCAGCGGGCCCTCTAGCGGGGGGGCCCCAGATACGCAGTATTTT; CDR3aa: CASSGPSSGGAPDTQYF
v_gene: TRBV10-3; abundance: NA; len: 15; j_gene: TRBJ1-2; d_gene: TRBD1; CDR3nt: TGTGCCATCAGTGAGGCCGACAGGGGCTCCTATGGCTACACCTTC; CDR3aa: CAISEADRGSYGYTF
v_gene: TRBV7-2; abundance: NA; len: 13; j_gene: TRBJ1-3; d_gene: NA; CDR3nt: TGTGCCAATAGCGGGGGGCCTGGAAACACCATATATTTT; CDR3aa: CANSGGPGNTIYF
v_gene: TRBV6-1; abundance: once; len: 11; j_gene: TRBJ2-7; d_gene: NA; CDR3nt: TGTGCCACCGGGGAGGGGGACGAGCAGTACTTC; CDR3aa: CATGEGDEQYF
v_gene: TRBV7-9; abundance: NA; len: 16; j_gene: TRBJ1-2; d_gene: NA; CDR3nt: TGTGCCAGCAGCTTACCCCCCACAACAGGAGTCTATGGCTACACCTTC; CDR3aa: CASSLPPTTGVYGYTF
v_gene: TRBV13; abundance: NA; len: 17; j_gene: TRBJ2-5; d_gene: NA; CDR3nt: TGTGCCAGCAGCCCACGGTGGAGCGGCCAAGCCGAAGAGACCCAGTACTTC; CDR3aa: CASSPRWSGQAEETQYF
v_gene: TRBV7-9; abundance: once; len: 13; j_gene: TRBJ1-2; d_gene: NA; CDR3nt: TGTGCCAGCACCTATGGCGGGGAGGATGGCTACACCTTC; CDR3aa: CASTYGGEDGYTF
v_gene: TRBV29-1; abundance: NA; len: 14; j_gene: TRBJ1-1; d_gene: TRBD1; CDR3nt: TGCAGCGTCCAAGGACAGGGGGCAAGGACCGAAGCTTTCTTT; CDR3aa: CSVQGQGARTEAFF
v_gene: TRBV5-8; abundance: NA; len: 13; j_gene: TRBJ2-7; d_gene: NA; CDR3nt: TGTGCCAGCAGCTTGTTCGATCTATACGAGCAGTACTTC; CDR3aa: CASSLFDLYEQYF
v_gene: TRBV6-6; abundance: NA; len: 16; j_gene: TRBJ2-1; d_gene: TRBD2; CDR3nt: TGTGCCAGCAGTCCAGGGAGCGGGATGGGTCACAATGAGCAGTTCTTC; CDR3aa: CASSPGSGMGHNEQFF
v_gene: TRBV7-2; abundance: NA; len: 17; j_gene: TRBJ2-2; d_gene: TRBD2; CDR3nt: TGTGCCAGCAGCCAAGACGGTCTAGCGGTGAACACCGGGGAGCTGTTTTTT; CDR3aa: CASSQDGLAVNTGELFF
v_gene: TRBV28; abundance: NA; len: 18; j_gene: TRBJ1-2; d_gene: NA; CDR3nt: TGTGCCAGCAGCCCGAAGAAAAGCGGCTTAGACCTTAACTATGGCTACACCTTC; CDR3aa: CASSPKKSGLDLNYGYTF
v_gene: TRBV9; abundance: NA; len: 16; j_gene: TRBJ1-2; d_gene: TRBD1; CDR3nt: TGTGCCAGCAGCGCCCGGGGGGACAGGCGATACTATGGCTACACCTTC; CDR3aa: CASSARGDRRYYGYTF
v_gene: TRBV1; abundance: NA; len: 18; j_gene: TRBJ2-2; d_gene: NA; CDR3nt: TGCACCAGCAGCCCCGGGGGACAGGGGACAGCCGACACCGGGGAGCTGTTTTTT; CDR3aa: CTSSPGGQGTADTGELFF
v_gene: TRBV6-5; abundance: NA; len: 15; j_gene: TRBJ2-1; d_gene: NA; CDR3nt: TGTGCCAGCAGCCCTCTAGCCTCGGACTACAATGAGCAGTTCTTC; CDR3aa: CASSPLASDYNEQFF
v_gene: TRBV11-2; abundance: NA; len: 15; j_gene: TRBJ2-7; d_gene: TRBD2; CDR3nt: TGTGCCAGCAGCTTAGAAAGCGGGAGGGCGTACGAGCAGTACTTC; CDR3aa: CASSLESGRAYEQYF
v_gene: TRBV4-2; abundance: NA; len: 14; j_gene: TRBJ2-1; d_gene: NA; CDR3nt: TGTGCCAGCAGCCAAGAATCTCAGGGCTCAGAGCAGTTCTTC; CDR3aa: CASSQESQGSEQFF
v_gene: TRBV5-1; abundance: NA; len: 15; j_gene: TRBJ2-7; d_gene: TRBD1; CDR3nt: TGCGCCAGCAGATTGGACAGGGGAGGATCCTACGAGCAGTACTTC; CDR3aa: CASRLDRGGSYEQYF
v_gene: TRBV19; abundance: few; len: 15; j_gene: TRBJ1-1; d_gene: NA; CDR3nt: TGTGCCAGTAGTAGTGGAGGGACCATGAACACTGAAGCTTTCTTT; CDR3aa: CASSSGGTMNTEAFF
v_gene: TRBV5-1; abundance: NA; len: 15; j_gene: TRBJ2-7; d_gene: NA; CDR3nt: TGCGCCAGCAGCTTCACCCGGGACACCTCCTACGAGCAGTACTTC; CDR3aa: CASSFTRDTSYEQYF
v_gene: TRBV28; abundance: NA; len: 15; j_gene: TRBJ2-1; d_gene: TRBD2; CDR3nt: TGTGCCAGCAGTTTTCGACTAGCGGGAGCGAATGAGCAGTTCTTC; CDR3aa: CASSFRLAGANEQFF
v_gene: TRBV6-5; abundance: NA; len: 12; j_gene: TRBJ2-3; d_gene: NA; CDR3nt: TGTGCCAGCAGTGGGCACACAGATACGCAGTATTTT; CDR3aa: CASSGHTDTQYF
v_gene: TRBV5-1; abundance: NA; len: 12; j_gene: TRBJ2-3; d_gene: NA; CDR3nt: TGCGCCAGCAGCAATGAGGCAGATACGCAGTATTTT; CDR3aa: CASSNEADTQYF
v_gene: TRBV19; abundance: NA; len: 14; j_gene: TRBJ1-3; d_gene: NA; CDR3nt: TGTGCCAGTAAGACTCTCAGCTCTGGAAACACCATATATTTT; CDR3aa: CASKTLSSGNTIYF
v_gene: TRBV28; abundance: NA; len: 15; j_gene: TRBJ2-2; d_gene: NA; CDR3nt: TGTGCCAGCAGTTTAGTGGGCCCCCCGGGAGGGGAGCTGTTTTTT; CDR3aa: CASSLVGPPGGELFF
v_gene: TRBV28; abundance: NA; len: 14; j_gene: TRBJ2-5; d_gene: NA; CDR3nt: TGTGCCAGCAGTAAGGCGACGTACGCGGAGGCCCAGTACTTC; CDR3aa: CASSKATYAEAQYF